This T cell receptor (beta chain) stems from a study of cytomegalovirus exposure and HLA in healthy donors. The study's findings and limits: Later on, analysis showed that most CMV-associated TCR beta chains appeared to be HLA-restricted. A later examination showed that TCR association rates differed by HLA locus, with DRB1 most and HLA-C fewest.

Use of 60 Vbeta and 13 Jbeta primers characterized the PCR. TCRdb's copy holds only in-frame clones and misses some; the assay was immunoSEQ multiplex PCR. This table lists tens of thousands of clones. Worth noting for this clone: The antigen remains undetermined.

What was sequenced was PBMCs. This receptor was taken from a woman in her thirties or forties in good health and CMV-seronegative.

In DNA form, the CDR3 reads TGTGCCAGCAGTGGGAGCGAGCCCTACGAGCAGTACTTC. This encodes CASSGSEPYEQYF. V usage is TRBV6-1 and J usage is TRBJ2-7; no firm D call. This CDR3 spans 13 amino acids. V dropped 4 bases and J dropped 2 bases, with 9 bases sitting between them. In germline, CDR1 is MNHNS, CDR2 SASEGT.